This T cell receptor (beta chain) is drawn from a study of T cells after yellow fever vaccination. As for the study in general: Fractions containing few cells were prepared with SMART-Seq v4 Ultra Low Input. Study results and limitations: It was a weaker secondary response, yet one that peaked faster, at day 5 versus 15. Across the CD4 and CD8 compartments, a small share of clonotypes was present in both.

This clonotype has just a few counts. As yet, its antigen is unknown. Template switching with 5'RACE generated the TCR cDNA and added a universal primer site and UMIs. From the 5' RACE reads, TCRdb called clonotypes with MiXCR, one entry per CDR3 protein. The profile shows around 300,000 distinct CDR3 sequences, around 4.3% of them singletons. CDR3 length equals 14 residues. Between the trimmed V and J ends, which lost 0 bases and 5 bases, there was a span of 10 bases. The germline V gene has CDR1 SGHVS and CDR2 FQNEAQ. This chain joins TRBV7-8 and TRBJ1-2, with D maybe TRBD1 (5 bases). The TCR sequence derives from a man aged 18 to 29 who received the YFV17D yellow fever vaccine. This sample comprised PBMCs, obtained 15 days after the yellow fever booster vaccination. CDR3 in amino acids: CASSLALGGYGYTF. CDR3 nucleotide sequence: TGTGCCAGCAGCTTAGCGCTGGGGGGTTATGGCTACACCTTC. Full variable domain (outside the CDR3, taken from reference TRBV7-8 and TRBJ1-2): GAGVSQSPRYKVAKRGQDVALRCDPISGHVSLFWYQQALGQGPEFLTYFQNEAQLDKSGLPSDRFFAERPEGSVSTLKIQRTQQEDSAVYLCASSLALGGYGYTFGSGTRLTVV.